Following are 30 T cell receptor beta chains from one sample sequenced in a study of graft-versus-host responses after intestinal transplantation. Assay used: immunoSEQ multiplex PCR; TCRdb lists only in-frame clones, some missing. The sample lists about 29,000 clones; nearly 90% were seen once. The sample here was PBMCs, taken about 15 months after intestinal transplantation. Receptor source: a human patient who received an intestinal transplant, so some T cells may come from the graft donor.

The chain employs TRBV19 and TRBJ1-1, with 9 nucleotides matching TRBD1. This CDR3 is built from 14 residues. J lost 4 bases, V lost 4 bases, and 4 bases had no gene match. Germline V gives CDR1 LNHDA, CDR2 SQIVND (reference sequence). Here the CDR3 DNA reads TGTGCCAGTAGTAGGGGGACAGGGAGCACTGAAGCTTTCTTT. Its translation is CASSRGTGSTEAFF.

J is TRBJ1-2 and V is TRBV5-5; no clear D gene. Germline lookup yields CDR1 SGHKS and CDR2 YYEKEE (reference sequence). The germline V and J ends were trimmed by 7 bases and 4 bases, with 23 bases remaining between them. The CDR3 has 16 residues. In DNA, the CDR3 is TGTGCCAGCTCCATGGTTTTCTCGCGAAAGACCTATGGCTACACCTTC. It codes for CASSMVFSRKTYGYTF.

The CDR3 here is CASSQGGTGTYNEQFF. The DNA of the CDR3 is TGTGCCAGCAGCCAAGGGGGGACAGGGACCTACAATGAGCAGTTCTTC. The chain employs TRBV14 and TRBJ2-1; TRBD1 matches at 9 bases. The V and J ends lost 1 base and 2 bases, in that order; junction bases with no gene match: 3. Germline-derived CDR1 and CDR2 are SGHDN and FVKESK. CDR3 length equals 16 residues.

V and J are TRBV5-1 and TRBJ2-1; 8 bases map to TRBD2. V lost 0 bases to trimming and J lost 1 base; unmatched junction nucleotides: 12. The CDR3 is made up of 19 amino acids. CDR1 is SGHRS, CDR2 YFSETQ, per germline. The DNA for the CDR3 is TGCGCCAGCAGCTTGGCCGGTAGGGTAGCGGGAATGTCCTACAATGAGCAGTTCTTC. Its protein is CASSLAGRVAGMSYNEQFF.

The chain is built from TRBV19 and TRBJ1-2, with 7 bases aligning to TRBD1. Germline trimming cut 5 bases from V and 4 bases from J; bases unmatched to any gene: 4. The length of the CDR3 is 13 residues. Per germline, CDR1 LNHDA and CDR2 SQIVND (reference sequence). In DNA form, the CDR3 reads TGTGCCAGTAGTTCCCGACAGGGCTATGGCTACACCTTC. Amino acids: CASSSRQGYGYTF.

The chain combines TRBV6-5 with TRBJ2-2; possible D gene TRBD2, 5 bases. Germline values: CDR1 MNHEY, CDR2 SVGAGI. The CDR3 covers 13 residues. V lost 5 bases, J lost 5 bases, and 9 bases lay in between. The CDR3 nucleotides read TGTGCCAGCAGTCCCCCGGGGACCGGGGAGCTGTTTTTT. Translating gives CASSPPGTGELFF.

The chain carries TRBV6-4 and TRBJ1-2, with 7 positions matching TRBD1. The CDR3 has 13 amino acids. V was pared by 4 bases and J by 5 bases, with 4 bases of the junction left unmatched. The germline gives CDR1 MRHNA, CDR2 SNTAGT. The CDR3 loop is CASSAGGTYGYTF. CDR3 nucleotide sequence: TGTGCCAGCAGTGCAGGGGGGACTTATGGCTACACCTTC.

The chain links TRBV6-6 to TRBJ2-3, with 7 nucleotides matching TRBD1. Trimming at V came to 2 bases and at J to 3 bases, leaving 5 bases not matched to a gene. The CDR3 is 15 amino acids. Per germline, CDR1 MNHNY and CDR2 SVGAGI (reference sequence). The CDR3 reads CASSYEGARTDTQYF. Written as DNA, the CDR3 is TGTGCCAGCAGTTACGAGGGGGCGCGAACAGATACGCAGTATTTT.

This chain links TRBV28 with TRBJ2-7, with 8 bases lining up with TRBD1. The V segment lost 7 bases and the J segment 0 bases; nucleotides outside the gene matches: 8. This CDR3 has 15 residues. CDR1 is MDHEN, CDR2 SYDVKM, per germline. CDR3 region: CASNQGAGLSYEQYF. The CDR3, as DNA: TGTGCCAGCAATCAGGGGGCAGGTCTCTCCTACGAGCAGTACTTC.

The gene calls are TRBV7-9 and TRBJ2-4, with TRBD1 identical over 7 bases. The CDR3 length is 17 residues. After removal of 5 bases from V and 0 bases from J, the junction contained 10 bases not matched to a gene. Germline-derived CDR1 and CDR2 are SEHNR and FQNEAQ (reference sequence). The chain's CDR3 is CASSPKPGTVAKNIQYF. In nucleotides, the CDR3 is TGTGCCAGCAGCCCCAAACCCGGGACAGTAGCCAAAAACATTCAGTACTTC.

This clone is a singleton in its sample. The chain couples TRBV27 to TRBJ2-6; D unclear. Trimming pared 5 bases from V and 2 bases from J, leaving 10 bases between. This CDR3 comprises 15 residues. CDR1 and CDR2 from the germline V gene are MNHEY and SMNVEV (reference sequence). CDR3 sequence (DNA): TGTGCCAGCAGTCCCAGAAGACCTGGGGCCAACGTCCTGACTTTC. Protein sequence: CASSPRRPGANVLTF.

The V and J genes are TRBV4-1 and TRBJ2-7, with 8 bases identical to TRBD1. V was clipped by 1 base and J by 4 bases; unmatched bases: 3. The CDR3 contains 14 residues. CDR1 is MGHRA, CDR2 YSYEKL, per germline. Here the CDR3 DNA reads TGCGCCAGCAGCCAAGGACAGGGGATGTACGAGCAGTACTTC. This gives the protein CASSQGQGMYEQYF.

The chain carries TRBV7-2 and TRBJ1-2; the D gene is possibly TRBD1 (5 bases). The CDR3 has 14 amino acids. The ends were cut back, 5 bases at V and 6 bases at J, with 16 bases in the middle. Germline values: CDR1 SGHTA, CDR2 FQGNSA. The CDR3 DNA is TGTGCCAGCAGCCGACAGCAGAGGGCTGATGGCTACACCTTC. This translates into CASSRQQRADGYTF.

The chain combines TRBV30 with TRBJ2-3; D is possibly TRBD1 (6 bases). The V and J ends lost 5 bases and 1 base respectively, with 10 bases between them. The CDR3 runs 13 residues. In germline, CDR1 is GTSNPN, CDR2 SVGIG (reference sequence). The CDR3 bases are TGTGCCTGGCTGAGACAGGGCACAGATACGCAGTATTTT. This encodes CAWLRQGTDTQYF.

The V gene is TRBV2, the J gene TRBJ1-1; the D gene is possibly TRBD1 (6 bases). Trimming took 1 base from V and 5 from J, leaving 11 bases between them. This CDR3 region has 14 residues. Germline V gives CDR1 SNHLY, CDR2 FYNNEI. In DNA form, the CDR3 reads TGTGCCAGCAGTGAAGGGGGGGCTCGGACTGAAGCTTTCTTT. Encoded protein: CASSEGGARTEAFF.

The J gene is TRBJ1-2, the V gene TRBV2, with 12 bases fitting TRBD1. The CDR3 length is 16 residues. Germline assignment: CDR1 SNHLY and CDR2 FYNNEI. With 6 bases clipped from V and 5 bases from J, the junction kept 10 bases outside the gene matches. CDR3 coding DNA: TGTGCCAGCAGGGGGGACAGGGGGCGACAATCTTATGGCTACACCTTC. Amino acids: CASRGDRGRQSYGYTF.

The chain employs TRBV28 and TRBJ2-3; 9 bases are a match to TRBD1. Germline V lookup: CDR1 MDHEN, CDR2 SYDVKM. Unmatched junction bases numbered 6, after V lost 3 bases and J lost 2 bases. This CDR3 has 16 amino acids. The CDR3 sequence is CASSFARDRVTDTQYF. CDR3 coding DNA: TGTGCCAGCAGTTTCGCTCGGGACAGGGTCACAGATACGCAGTATTTT.

The chain employs TRBV28 and TRBJ2-3; no definite D call. CDR3 length: 12 amino acids. Trimming took 4 bases from V and 5 from J, leaving 7 bases between them. Germline V gives CDR1 MDHEN, CDR2 SYDVKM. The CDR3 region is CASSYSVDTQYF. The CDR3 nucleotides are TGTGCCAGCAGTTATTCGGTAGATACGCAGTATTTT.

The V and J genes are TRBV19 and TRBJ1-5; 8 nucleotides align to TRBD1. Trimming took 11 bases from V and 6 from J; bases not matched to a gene: 9. Per the germline V gene, CDR1 is LNHDA and CDR2 is SQIVND (reference sequence). The CDR3 totals 13 residues. This chain's CDR3 is CAVRDRGSQPQHF. The CDR3, as DNA: TGTGCCGTAAGAGACAGGGGAAGTCAGCCCCAGCATTTT.

This chain uses TRBV13 with TRBJ2-1, with 14 bases lining up with TRBD2. V gave up 7 bases and J gave up 0 bases; unmatched junction bases: 11. Germline CDR1 is PRHDT and CDR2 is FYEKMQ (reference sequence). The CDR3 length is 19 residues. CDR3 sequence reads: CASTQWGLAGASSYNEQFF. The CDR3 DNA sequence: TGTGCCAGCACCCAGTGGGGACTAGCGGGGGCTAGCTCCTACAATGAGCAGTTCTTC.

The CDR3: CASSQGQGVYEQYF. CDR3 in DNA: TGCGCCAGCAGCCAAGGACAGGGGGTTTACGAGCAGTACTTC. The rearrangement joins TRBV4-3 to TRBJ2-7; 9 nucleotides line up with TRBD1. Germline assignment: CDR1 LGHNA and CDR2 YSLEER. Germline trimming cut 1 base from V and 4 bases from J; bases unmatched to any gene: 2. The CDR3 spans 14 residues.

This rearrangement joins TRBV6-1 to TRBJ2-7; 9 nucleotides match TRBD1. After removal of 5 bases from V and 4 bases from J, the junction contained 6 bases not matched to a gene. This CDR3 spans 14 amino acids. CDR1 MNHNS and CDR2 SASEGT come from the germline V gene. In DNA, the CDR3 is TGTGCCAGCAGTTTGAGACAGGGGGGGTACGAGCAGTACTTC. It specifies CASSLRQGGYEQYF.

The rearrangement links TRBV7-5 to TRBJ1-4; the table's D call of TRBD1 was not tested on the DNA. TRBV7-5 is a pseudogene segment. CDR3 length: 18 amino acids. CDR3 protein: CARSGLDREAFNVEKLFF. CDR3 nucleotides: TGTGCCAGAAGCGGCCTGGACAGGGAGGCCTTCAATGTGGAAAAACTGTTTTTT.

This clone has only one observation. The genes are TRBV7-9 and TRBJ2-3, with D unclear. The CDR3 has 16 amino acids. Trimming removed 5 bases at V and 0 bases at J, with 15 bases between. Germline-derived CDR1 and CDR2 are SEHNR and FQNEAQ (reference sequence). The CDR3: CASSPFRGDSTDTQYF. As DNA, the CDR3 is TGTGCCAGCAGCCCATTCCGTGGGGATAGCACAGATACGCAGTATTTT. The variable domain in full, with the rest retrieved from reference TRBV7-9 and TRBJ2-3, is DTGVSQNPRHKITKRGQNVTFRCDPISEHNRLYWYRQTLGQGPEFLTYFQNEAQLEKSRLLSDRFSAERPKGSFSTLEIQRTEQGDSAMYLCASSPFRGDSTDTQYFGPGTRLTVL.

This sequence joins TRBV27 and TRBJ2-3, with 12 bases lining up with TRBD2. V shed 6 bases and J 4 bases; nucleotides not matched to a gene: 8. CDR3 length: 16 residues. The germline CDR1 and CDR2 sequences are MNHEY and SMNVEV (reference sequence). This CDR3 reads CASRRLAGEGADTQYF. DNA for the CDR3: TGTGCCAGCAGAAGACTAGCGGGAGAGGGGGCAGATACGCAGTATTTT.

The CDR3 nucleotides read TGTGCCAGCAGAAAGGGGGGGGCCTCCAATCAGCCCCAGCATTTT. The encoded protein is CASRKGGASNQPQHF. This chain connects TRBV6-5 to TRBJ1-5, with D perhaps matching TRBD1 (6 bases). Germline CDR1 MNHEY, CDR2 SVGAGI. The V end was cut by 6 bases, the J end by 3 bases, with 15 bases between. CDR3 length equals 15 residues.

The V and J genes are TRBV7-9 and TRBJ2-7; D is ambiguous. The CDR3 is made up of 12 amino acids. Germline V gives CDR1 SEHNR, CDR2 FQNEAQ (reference sequence). Trimming removed 5 bases from V and 6 bases from J, with 11 bases in between. The CDR3 spells CASSHTYAEQYF. CDR3 nucleotides: TGTGCCAGCAGCCATACCTATGCCGAGCAGTACTTC. Using reference TRBV7-9 and TRBJ2-7 for the parts outside the CDR3, the full variable domain is DTGVSQNPRHKITKRGQNVTFRCDPISEHNRLYWYRQTLGQGPEFLTYFQNEAQLEKSRLLSDRFSAERPKGSFSTLEIQRTEQGDSAMYLCASSHTYAEQYFGPGTRLTVT.

The chain employs TRBV6-5 and TRBJ2-1, with D hard to call. The germline gives CDR1 MNHEY, CDR2 SVGAGI. The CDR3 covers 13 residues. The germline V and J ends were trimmed by 6 bases and 15 bases, with 21 bases remaining between them. DNA of the CDR3: TGTGCCAGCAGGGCTAGTGGGCAATCTGGGGTGTTCTTC. Encoded protein: CASRASGQSGVFF.

The V and J genes are TRBV5-3 and TRBJ1-5, with D perhaps matching TRBD1 (6 bases). TRBV5-3 is an ORF; its function is uncertain. V dropped 9 bases and J dropped 3 bases, with 16 bases sitting between them. The CDR3 extends over 14 amino acids. In DNA, the CDR3 is TGTGCCACCTCCGAACAGGGCTTCAATCAGCCCCAGCATTTT. Translation gives CATSEQGFNQPQHF.

The chain couples TRBV18 to TRBJ2-2, with D perhaps assigned TRBD1 or TRBD2 (5 bases each). Germline V lookup: CDR1 KGHSH, CDR2 LQKENI. V dropped 3 bases and J dropped 7 bases, with 15 bases sitting between them. The CDR3 has 15 amino acids. The CDR3 is CASSPTGRLFGELFF. The CDR3 DNA sequence: TGTGCCAGCTCACCCACGGGACGGTTATTCGGGGAGCTGTTTTTT.